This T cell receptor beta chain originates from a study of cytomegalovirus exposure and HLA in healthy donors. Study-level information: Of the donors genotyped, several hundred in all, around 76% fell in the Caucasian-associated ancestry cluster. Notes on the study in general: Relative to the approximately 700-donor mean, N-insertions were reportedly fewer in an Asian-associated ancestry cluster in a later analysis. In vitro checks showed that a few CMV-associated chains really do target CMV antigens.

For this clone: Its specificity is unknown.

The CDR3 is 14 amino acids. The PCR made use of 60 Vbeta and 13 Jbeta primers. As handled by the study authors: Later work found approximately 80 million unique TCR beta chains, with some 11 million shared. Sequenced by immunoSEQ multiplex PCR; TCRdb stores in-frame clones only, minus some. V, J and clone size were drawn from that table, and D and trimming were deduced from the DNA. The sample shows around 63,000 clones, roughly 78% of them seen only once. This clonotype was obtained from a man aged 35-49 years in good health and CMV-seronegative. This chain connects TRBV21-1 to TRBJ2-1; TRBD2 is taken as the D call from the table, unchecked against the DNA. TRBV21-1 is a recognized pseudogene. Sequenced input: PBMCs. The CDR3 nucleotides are TGTGCCAGCAGCAAAGTCGCAAGCCGGAATGAGCAGTTCTTC. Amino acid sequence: CASSKVASRNEQFF.